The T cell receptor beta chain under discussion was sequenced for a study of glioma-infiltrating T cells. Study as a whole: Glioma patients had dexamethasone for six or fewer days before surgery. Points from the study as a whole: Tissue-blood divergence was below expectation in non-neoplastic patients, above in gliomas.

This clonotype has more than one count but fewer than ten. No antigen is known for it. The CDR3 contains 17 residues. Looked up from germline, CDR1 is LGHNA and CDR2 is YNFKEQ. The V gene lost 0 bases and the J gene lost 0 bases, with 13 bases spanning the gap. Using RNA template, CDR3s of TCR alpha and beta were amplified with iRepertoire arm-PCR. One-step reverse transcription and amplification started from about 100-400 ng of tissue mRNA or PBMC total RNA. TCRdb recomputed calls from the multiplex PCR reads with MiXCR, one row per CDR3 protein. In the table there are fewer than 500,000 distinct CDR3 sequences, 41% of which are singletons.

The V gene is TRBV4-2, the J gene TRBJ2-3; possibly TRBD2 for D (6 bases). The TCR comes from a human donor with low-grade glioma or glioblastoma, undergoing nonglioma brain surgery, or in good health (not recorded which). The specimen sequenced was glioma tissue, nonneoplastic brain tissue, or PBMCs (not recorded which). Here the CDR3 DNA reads TGTGCCAGCAGCCAAGAAGATGGAGGGACTAGCACAGATACGCAGTATTTT. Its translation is CASSQEDGGTSTDTQYF.